The next 16 T cell receptor beta chains were all read from a single sample in a study of blood T cell repertoires in COVID-19. Profiled with immunoSEQ multiplex PCR; TCRdb holds only in-frame clones, not every one. The table includes tens of thousands of clones, 88% detected once. Material for sequencing was peripheral blood. Source of these receptors: a human donor in a cohort sampled during active COVID-19.

V gene TRBV28 combines with J gene TRBJ2-7, with D possibly being TRBD2 (6 bases). V was clipped by 2 bases and J by 2 bases, with 10 bases between them. The CDR3 is made up of 14 amino acids. The germline V gene encodes CDR1 MDHEN and CDR2 SYDVKM. The CDR3 coding sequence is TGTGCCAGCAGTTTAGGGACTGGGGCCTACGAGCAGTACTTC. Its protein is CASSLGTGAYEQYF.

The V call is TRBV2, the J call TRBJ1-1; TRBD1 matches at 7 bases. The germline V gene has CDR1 SNHLY and CDR2 FYNNEI. The CDR3 runs 14 residues. Trimming removed 11 bases from V and 1 base from J; junction bases left unmatched: 10. CDR3 loop: CAGRQGGGNTEAFF. CDR3 nucleotide sequence: TGTGCCGGGCGACAGGGCGGAGGGAACACTGAAGCTTTCTTT.

This sequence joins TRBV9 and TRBJ1-3; D is unresolved. This CDR3 is 14 amino acids long. The V end lost 1 base, the J end lost 3 bases, and 8 bases lay between the germline ends. Germline lookup yields CDR1 SGDLS and CDR2 YYNGEE. The CDR3 sequence is CASSVRSGGNTIYF. Here the CDR3 DNA reads TGTGCCAGCAGCGTACGTTCGGGTGGAAACACCATATATTTT.

This chain joins TRBV19 and TRBJ2-1, with D unclear. Germline values: CDR1 LNHDA, CDR2 SQIVND (reference sequence). The CDR3 is 15 amino acids. Between the trimmed V and J ends, which lost 3 bases and 2 bases, there was a span of 11 bases. The CDR3 loop reads CASSIRLGPYNEQFF. In DNA form, the CDR3 reads TGTGCCAGTAGTATCCGTCTAGGCCCCTACAATGAGCAGTTCTTC.

The chain combines TRBV10-3 with TRBJ1-2; TRBD1 aligns across 7 bases. Germline trimming cut 6 bases from V and 3 bases from J; bases unmatched to any gene: 7. This CDR3 is 14 amino acids long. CDR1 ENHRY and CDR2 SYGVKD come from the germline V gene. As DNA, the CDR3 is TGTGCCATCAGGATGCAGGGGGACTACTATGGCTACACCTTC. Amino acids: CAIRMQGDYYGYTF.

The chain joins TRBV27 to TRBJ1-4; TRBD1 matches at 10 bases. The CDR3 sequence is 15 residues long. Per the germline V gene, CDR1 is MNHEY and CDR2 is SMNVEV (reference sequence). The V segment lost 6 bases and the J segment 8 bases; nucleotides outside the gene matches: 9. The CDR3 loop reads CASRPMDRGVEKLFF. CDR3 nucleotide sequence: TGTGCCAGCAGGCCAATGGACAGGGGGGTCGAAAAACTGTTTTTT.

The genes are TRBV6-4 and TRBJ2-3; 8 bases fit TRBD2. The V segment lost 6 bases and the J segment 0 bases; nucleotides outside the gene matches: 5. This CDR3 has 15 residues. Germline CDR1 reads MRHNA; CDR2 reads SNTAGT. The CDR3 sequence: CASSPGGASTDTQYF. As DNA, the CDR3 is TGTGCCAGCAGCCCCGGGGGGGCCAGCACAGATACGCAGTATTTT.

About this clone: No conserved phenylalanine or tryptophan ends this CDR3, so it is likely a read error. The DNA is left out, because the CDR3 cannot be placed on it with certainty; the CDR3 is given as TCRdb lists it. The CDR3 loop is CASSLVAGLAGGTY. V and J are TRBV7-2 and TRBJ2-3; the table assigns TRBD2, which was not confirmed against the DNA. The CDR3 numbers 14 amino acids, ends counted. CDR1 is SGHTA and CDR2 is FQGNSA in the germline V gene.

V usage is TRBV29-1 and J usage is TRBJ1-1, with D perhaps TRBD1 (6 bases). The germline V gene encodes CDR1 SQVTM and CDR2 ANQGSEA. This CDR3 has 15 residues. CDR3 sequence (DNA): TGCAACCGACTCCCGCCGGGACACCGTGACACTGAAGCTTTCTTT. Its translation: CNRLPPGHRDTEAFF.

This clone was detected once. The chain recombines TRBV7-3 with TRBJ2-1, with D perhaps TRBD2 (5 bases). The germline V gene encodes CDR1 SGHTA and CDR2 FQGTGA. The CDR3 totals 16 residues. V lost 3 bases to trimming and J lost 5 bases, with 17 bases between them. CDR3: CASSFGVAGPNNEQFF. CDR3 sequence (DNA): TGTGCCAGCAGCTTCGGGGTGGCTGGACCAAACAATGAGCAGTTCTTC.

V is TRBV19 and J is TRBJ1-5; D is ambiguous. This CDR3 spans 15 amino acids. CDR1 LNHDA and CDR2 SQIVND come from the germline V gene (reference sequence). V was clipped by 3 bases and J by 0 bases, with 9 bases between them. CDR3 DNA sequence: TGTGCCAGTAGTATGCTAGACCTTAGCAATCAGCCCCAGCATTTT. Residues: CASSMLDLSNQPQHF.

This CDR3 is CASSLEMAETQYF. As DNA, the CDR3 is TGTGCCAGCAGCTTAGAGATGGCTGAGACCCAGTACTTC. The chain is built from TRBV7-2 and TRBJ2-5; D remains unclear. V lost 1 base and J 5 bases, leaving 8 bases between the germline ends. The germline gives CDR1 SGHTA, CDR2 FQGNSA. The CDR3 extends over 13 amino acids.

The chain carries TRBV9 and TRBJ2-3; tentatively, D is TRBD1 (6 bases). The CDR3 spans 14 residues. Deletions cut 3 bases from V and 3 bases from J, with 11 bases between. Germline CDR1 SGDLS, CDR2 YYNGEE. The CDR3 DNA is TGTGCCAGCAGCGGAGCGACAGGTACAGATACGCAGTATTTT. Translating it yields CASSGATGTDTQYF.

The chain is built from TRBV11-2 and TRBJ2-5; D call uncertain. CDR3 length: 11 residues. Germline V lookup: CDR1 SGHAT, CDR2 FQNNGV. V gave up 5 bases and J gave up 3 bases, with 4 bases separating them. CDR3 DNA sequence: TGTGCCAGCAGCGCGAAAGAGACCCAGTACTTC. Translation gives CASSAKETQYF.

This clone was picked up a small number of times. CDR3 coding DNA: TGTGCCAGCAGCCGTGGGGGCTACCGCACAGATACGCAGTATTTT. It yields the protein CASSRGGYRTDTQYF. The chain joins TRBV11-2 to TRBJ2-3; D may be TRBD1 (6 bases). The CDR3 loop spans 15 amino acids. Germline values: CDR1 SGHAT, CDR2 FQNNGV. V was cut by 5 bases and J by 1 base, with 13 bases left in between.

V is TRBV12-3 or TRBV12-4 and J is TRBJ1-1; no reliable D call. The V end was cut by 3 bases, the J end by 3 bases, with 5 bases between. The CDR3 totals 12 residues. The CDR3 sequence: CASSFPDTEAFF. DNA of the CDR3: TGTGCCAGCAGTTTCCCGGACACTGAAGCTTTCTTT.